Listed below are T cell receptor beta chains from one sample, sequenced in a study of T cells in Graves' hyperthyroidism and ophthalmopathy. TCRdb processed the multiplex PCR reads anew with MiXCR; each CDR3 protein has one entry. The data contain roughly 240,000 distinct CDR3 sequences, approximately 24% of them singletons. The sequenced material came from blood. The source of these receptors is a woman between 35 and 50 years old with Graves' ophthalmopathy. Each CDR3 is given with its conserved first and last residue. The D gene is left open where the match is weak. The size entry is marked missing in some rows and otherwise reads once, few, many or a size class.

j_call	v_call	clone_size	d_call	cdr3_aa	cdr3_nt
TRBJ1-1	TRBV4-1	many	.	CASSRIGTEAFF	TGCGCCAGCAGCCGCATCGGCACTGAAGCTTTCTTT
TRBJ1-1	TRBV27	many	.	CATRKLSGGGNTEAFF	TGTGCCACTCGAAAGTTGTCGGGGGGGGGGAACACTGAAGCTTTCTTT
TRBJ2-2	TRBV6-5	.	.	CASSYWGRLNTGELFF	TGTGCCAGCAGTTATTGGGGCAGATTGAACACCGGGGAGCTGTTTTTT
TRBJ2-7	TRBV7-8	many	TRBD2	CASRKWTSSDYEQYF	TGTGCCAGCAGGAAATGGACTAGCTCCGATTACGAGCAGTACTTC
TRBJ1-3	TRBV11-2	many	.	CASSLLGGRGNTIYF	TGTGCCAGCAGCTTACTGGGGGGGCGAGGAAACACCATATATTTT
TRBJ1-2	TRBV28	many	.	CASSLSVGYGYTF	TGTGCCAGCAGTTTATCGGTGGGTTATGGCTACACCTTC
TRBJ2-7	TRBV11-2	many	.	CASSPGHRFESSYEQYF	TGTGCCAGCAGTCCTGGACACCGCTTTGAGAGCTCCTACGAGCAGTACTTC
TRBJ1-3	TRBV20-1	many	TRBD1	CSALGRRDRPFSGNTIYF	TGCAGTGCCCTCGGCCGGCGGGACAGACCATTCTCTGGAAACACCATATATTTT
TRBJ2-7	TRBV20-1	.	.	CSGSHSYEQSF	TGCAGTGGTAGCCACTCCTACGAGCAGTCCTTC
TRBJ1-2	TRBV6-5	many	.	CASSSSEYYGYTF	TGTGCCAGCAGTTCGAGCGAGTACTATGGCTACACCTTC
TRBJ1-2	TRBV12-3/TRBV12-4	.	.	CASSPHGGPYGYTF	TGTGCCAGCAGTCCCCATGGGGGACCCTATGGCTACACCTTC
TRBJ1-1	TRBV6-1	.	TRBD1	CASERDRVIGEAFF	TGTGCCAGCGAAAGGGACAGGGTAATAGGTGAAGCTTTCTTT
TRBJ1-1	TRBV12-3/TRBV12-4	.	.	CASSLFGRVAEAFF	TGTGCCAGCAGTTTGTTTGGCAGAGTTGCTGAAGCTTTCTTT
TRBJ1-5	TRBV6-2/TRBV6-3	many	.	CASRQDLSNQPQHF	TGTGCCAGCAGACAGGACCTTAGCAATCAGCCCCAGCATTTT
TRBJ1-5	TRBV27	many	TRBD1	CASSPTGGHQPQHF	TGTGCCAGCAGTCCAACAGGGGGCCATCAGCCCCAGCATTTT
TRBJ2-7	TRBV20-1	many	TRBD2	CSARVLRGDSYEQYF	TGCAGTGCTAGGGTTCTACGGGGGGACTCCTACGAGCAGTACTTC
TRBJ2-2	TRBV7-2	many	.	CASSILTFTGELFF	TGTGCCAGCAGCATCCTGACATTCACCGGGGAGCTGTTTTTT
TRBJ2-7	TRBV4-1	.	.	CASSQPRDGAYEQYF	TGCGCCAGCAGCCAACCCCGGGACGGAGCATACGAGCAGTACTTC
TRBJ2-2	TRBV4-2	many	.	CASSRPGQTGELFF	TGTGCCAGCAGCCGTCCAGGACAGACCGGGGAGCTGTTTTTT
TRBJ1-1	TRBV3-1	many	TRBD1	CASSQAPGQGNTEAFF	TGTGCCAGCAGCCAAGCCCCGGGACAGGGAAACACTGAAGCTTTCTTT
TRBJ2-4	TRBV28	many	TRBD2	CASSLGTSGGAKNIQYF	TGTGCCAGCAGTTTGGGGACTAGCGGAGGAGCCAAAAACATTCAGTACTTC
TRBJ2-2	TRBV28	many	.	CASSKTGFTGELFF	TGTGCCAGCAGTAAAACAGGGTTCACCGGGGAGCTGTTTTTT
TRBJ1-2	TRBV6-1	.	.	CASSRRQDDGYTF	TGTGCCAGCAGTCGACGACAGGACGATGGCTACACCTTC
TRBJ2-2	TRBV2	many	.	CASRSGSGELFF	TGTGCCAGCAGATCAGGGTCGGGGGAGCTGTTTTTT
TRBJ1-1	TRBV4-1	many	TRBD1	CASSQDSWTGPNTEAFF	TGCGCCAGCAGCCAAGATTCCTGGACAGGGCCGAACACTGAAGCTTTCTTT
TRBJ2-7	TRBV7-8	many	TRBD1	CASSLPGGRAYEQYF	TGTGCCAGCAGCCTTCCAGGGGGCAGGGCCTACGAGCAGTACTTC
TRBJ1-5	TRBV28	many	.	CASRDIHSNQPQHF	TGTGCCAGCCGGGACATCCATAGCAATCAGCCCCAGCATTTT
TRBJ2-7	TRBV20-1	many	TRBD2	CSATRTLAASEEQYF	TGCAGTGCTACCCGGACCCTAGCGGCGTCTGAAGAGCAGTACTTC
TRBJ2-6	TRBV15	many	.	CATSKAGFEANVLTF	TGTGCCACCAGCAAAGCCGGGTTCGAGGCCAACGTCCTGACTTTC
TRBJ1-2	TRBV19	many	.	CASRRRGNYGYTF	TGTGCCAGTAGGCGCAGGGGAAACTATGGCTACACCTTC
TRBJ2-5	TRBV30	.	.	CAWSPYAETQYF	TGTGCCTGGTCACCTTACGCGGAGACCCAGTACTTC
TRBJ1-1	TRBV6-1	few	.	CASSEPGHPNTEAFF	TGTGCCAGCAGTGAACCGGGACACCCGAACACTGAAGCTTTCTTT
TRBJ2-1	TRBV6-1	.	.	CASQGRVSSYEQFF	TGTGCCAGCCAAGGACGAGTGTCGTCCTACGAGCAGTTCTTC
TRBJ1-1	TRBV12-3/TRBV12-4	.	TRBD1	CASSLVRTGGSTEAFF	TGTGCCAGCAGTTTAGTACGGACAGGGGGTAGCACTGAAGCTTTCTTT
TRBJ1-1	TRBV7-2	many	.	CASSLRDGTEAFF	TGTGCCAGCAGCTTAAGGGACGGCACTGAAGCTTTCTTT
TRBJ2-7	TRBV9	many	.	CASSVAVSETYEQYF	TGTGCCAGCAGCGTAGCGGTTAGCGAAACCTACGAGCAGTACTTC
TRBJ2-7	TRBV5-1	many	TRBD2	CASSGHGTSGRAGLAEQYF	TGCGCCAGCAGCGGTCACGGGACTAGCGGGAGGGCTGGCCTAGCCGAGCAGTACTTC
TRBJ2-5	TRBV6-1	once	.	CASSESGGQETQYF	TGTGCCAGCAGTGAATCAGGTGGCCAAGAGACCCAGTACTTC
TRBJ1-2	TRBV5-1	many	TRBD1	CASSDSGQGARYGYTF	TGCGCCAGCAGCGACTCGGGACAGGGGGCGAGATATGGCTACACCTTC
TRBJ1-3	TRBV12-3/TRBV12-4	.	.	CASSTGSTGNTIYF	TGTGCCAGCAGTACAGGGAGCACTGGAAACACCATATATTTT
TRBJ2-7	TRBV12-5	many	.	CASGPPGGSIYEQYF	TGTGCTAGTGGCCCCCCTGGAGGGAGCATTTACGAGCAGTACTTC
TRBJ2-7	TRBV10-3	many	.	CAISEESEQYF	TGTGCCATCAGTGAGGAGAGCGAGCAGTACTTC
TRBJ2-2	TRBV29-1	.	TRBD2	CSVAPRGGTGELFF	TGCAGCGTCGCGCCCCGCGGGGGCACCGGGGAGCTGTTTTTT
TRBJ1-5	TRBV4-2	.	.	CASSQSWGGIDRQPQHF	TGTGCCAGCAGCCAATCGTGGGGAGGAATTGATCGACAGCCCCAGCATTTT
TRBJ2-7	TRBV20-1	many	.	CSALRGLDEQYF	TGCAGTGCCCTGAGGGGGTTGGACGAGCAGTACTTC